A single sample gave rise to the 9 T cell receptor beta chains below, sequenced in a study of chemoradiotherapy in HPV16-positive cancers. Libraries were prepared by immunoSEQ multiplex PCR; TCRdb keeps only in-frame clonotypes and omits some of them. The data contain about 10,000 clones, around 86% of them seen just once; the ten biggest clones take up 2.5%. Sequenced here: blood, sampled from a patient who underwent chemoradiotherapy. These receptors were taken from a human donor with HPV-associated anogenital cancer.

In its sample, this clone was seen once. This chain uses TRBV11-2 with TRBJ2-7, with D perhaps matching TRBD2 (7 bases). V was pared by 1 base and J by 5 bases, with 12 bases between. The CDR3 has 14 amino acids. Germline V lookup: CDR1 SGHAT, CDR2 FQNNGV. The DNA of the CDR3 is TGTGCCAGCAGCTTAGTGGGGGGGCGAAACGAGCAGTACTTC. Translation: CASSLVGGRNEQYF.

This CDR3 reads CASSVTVGGEQYF. The CDR3 DNA follows: TGTGCCAGCAGCGTGACTGTTGGAGGGGAGCAGTACTTC. The chain combines TRBV9 with TRBJ2-7; D is perhaps TRBD2 (6 bases). The CDR3 has 13 amino acids. From germline, CDR1 is SGDLS and CDR2 YYNGEE. Between the trimmed V and J ends, which lost 2 bases and 7 bases, there was a span of 13 bases.

The chain carries TRBV9 and TRBJ2-3, with TRBD2 identical over 7 bases. Germline CDR1 SGDLS, CDR2 YYNGEE. This CDR3 has 15 residues. The junction had 3 bases not matched to a gene; V was cut back by 2 bases and J by 0 bases. The CDR3 DNA follows: TGTGCCAGCAGCGTCGGACTAGGGAGCACAGATACGCAGTATTTT. The encoded protein is CASSVGLGSTDTQYF.

This chain joins TRBV5-5 and TRBJ2-7; TRBD1 is a possible D gene (6 bases). V was cut by 1 base and J by 0 bases, with 8 bases left in between. CDR1 is SGHKS and CDR2 is YYEKEE in the germline V gene (reference sequence). This CDR3 comprises 14 residues. As DNA, the CDR3 is TGTGCCAGCAGCTTGACAGGGAGCTCCTACGAGCAGTACTTC. This gives the protein CASSLTGSSYEQYF.

This chain connects TRBV6-1 to TRBJ2-5, with D unclear. Trimming pared 8 bases from V and 0 bases from J, leaving 7 bases between. CDR1 is MNHNS and CDR2 is SASEGT in the germline V gene. This CDR3 is 12 amino acids long. The CDR3 region has the DNA TGTGCCAGCGGCTATCACCAAGAGACCCAGTACTTC. Translating it yields CASGYHQETQYF.

This rearrangement joins TRBV7-6 to TRBJ2-5; TRBD1 aligns across 9 bases. The CDR3 runs 15 residues. Germline V gene sequence: CDR1 SGHVS, CDR2 FNYEAQ. The trim removed 5 bases at V and 2 bases at J, leaving 6 bases unmatched. The CDR3 sequence is CASSPFGQGQETQYF. CDR3 nucleotides: TGTGCCAGCAGCCCTTTCGGACAGGGGCAAGAGACCCAGTACTTC.

The chain links TRBV5-4 to TRBJ1-1; no definite D call. Trimming took off 0 bases at V and 0 bases at J, with 9 bases between the two ends. The CDR3 length is 15 residues. Looked up from germline, CDR1 is SGHNT and CDR2 is YYREEE (reference sequence). CDR3 loop: CASSLEVSLNTEAFF. For the CDR3, the DNA is TGTGCCAGCAGCTTGGAAGTCAGCTTGAACACTGAAGCTTTCTTT. Variable domain in full (rest from reference TRBV5-4 and TRBJ1-1): ETGVTQSPTHLIKTRGQQVTLRCSSQSGHNTVSWYQQALGQGPQFIFQYYREEENGRGNFPPRFSGLQFPNYSSELNVNALELDDSALYLCASSLEVSLNTEAFFGQGTRLTVV.

The chain links TRBV7-3 to TRBJ2-3; 8 bases fit TRBD2. The CDR3 extends over 15 amino acids. Unmatched junction bases numbered 5, after V lost 4 bases and J lost 2 bases. Germline CDR1 SGHTA, CDR2 FQGTGA. This chain's CDR3 is CASSSGLGHTDTQYF. The CDR3 nucleotides are TGTGCCAGCAGCTCGGGACTAGGTCACACAGATACGCAGTATTTT.

V is TRBV6-5 and J is TRBJ1-6; TRBD1 aligns across 8 bases. With V trimmed by 1 base and J by 7 bases, 3 bases remained unmatched. Germline assignment: CDR1 MNHEY and CDR2 SVGAGI. The CDR3 has 15 amino acids. CDR3 amino acids: CASSYFGQGNSPLHF. In DNA, the CDR3 is TGTGCCAGCAGTTACTTCGGACAGGGAAATTCACCCCTCCACTTT.